The 14 T cell receptor beta chains in this list originate from one sample, sequenced in a study of T-cell reconstitution after alpha-beta-depleted transplantation in children. Library preparation (for TCRbeta) was performed with unique molecular identifiers. TCRdb ran MiXCR on the PCR reads and lists one entry per CDR3 protein. This table has roughly 300,000 distinct CDR3 sequences, 11% appearing once. The sample consisted of peripheral blood, taken 180 days after TCRalphabeta/CD19-depleted stem cell transplant. The source is a male patient aged 2 to 9 who had a stem cell transplant for chronic granulomatous disease, so the T cells may come from the graft donor.

This clonotype was found many times. This chain uses TRBV12-3 or TRBV12-4 with TRBJ2-1; the match to TRBD1 covers 7 bases. The CDR3 length is 13 residues. V dropped 4 bases and J dropped 10; count of bases not matched to a gene: 7. DNA for the CDR3: TGTGCCAGCAGTTCGAGACAGGGCTACGAGCAGTTCTTC. It codes for CASSSRQGYEQFF.

This clonotype was detected ten times or more. The V call is TRBV7-3, the J call TRBJ2-1; D possibly corresponds to TRBD1 (5 bases). Trimming removed 4 bases from V and 5 bases from J, with 12 bases in between. This CDR3 has 14 residues. The germline gives CDR1 SGHTA, CDR2 FQGTGA. The CDR3: CASSWGSLNNEQFF. In nucleotides, the CDR3 is TGTGCCAGCAGCTGGGGCAGCTTGAACAATGAGCAGTTCTTC.

This clonotype appeared many times. This chain joins TRBV20-1 and TRBJ2-5, with D possibly TRBD1 on 5 matching bases. This CDR3 has 14 residues. Trimming stripped 3 bases from V and 4 bases from J, with 15 bases between. CDR1 and CDR2 from the germline V gene are DFQATT and SNEGSKA (reference sequence). The CDR3 nucleotides are TGCAGTGCTAGTCCTCCCTTGACAGTAGAGACCCAGTACTTC. This sequence encodes CSASPPLTVETQYF.

This clonotype has only a few counts. The V gene is TRBV12-3 or TRBV12-4, the J gene TRBJ1-5; no clear D. Between the trimmed V and J ends, which lost 2 bases and 6 bases, there was a span of 5 bases. The CDR3 runs to 12 residues. CDR3 DNA sequence: TGTGCCAGCAGTTTAAATCTTCAGCCCCAGCATTTT. This gives the protein CASSLNLQPQHF.

This clonotype was observed a few times. This chain connects TRBV20-1 to TRBJ2-7, with 11 bases that match TRBD2. This CDR3 is 16 amino acids long. Losses at the gene ends were 1 base for V and 4 bases for J; bases not matched to a gene: 9. CDR1 is DFQATT and CDR2 is SNEGSKA in the germline V gene (reference sequence). In DNA, the CDR3 is TGCAGTGCTAGAGGAGCACTAGCGGGAGAGATTTACGAGCAGTACTTC. Translation: CSARGALAGEIYEQYF.

The V call is TRBV19, the J call TRBJ2-7; D possibly matches TRBD1 or TRBD2 (5 bases each). This CDR3 has 16 residues. The germline V gene encodes CDR1 LNHDA and CDR2 SQIVND (reference sequence). Trimming removed 1 base from V and 6 bases from J, with 19 bases in between. The CDR3 region is CASSIAPGMGSGEQYF. CDR3 bases: TGTGCCAGTAGTATAGCTCCAGGGATGGGGAGTGGCGAGCAGTACTTC. The complete variable domain, with remaining parts taken from reference TRBV19 and TRBJ2-7, reads DGGITQSPKYLFRKEGQNVTLSCEQNLNHDAMYWYRQDPGQGLRLIYYSQIVNDFQKGDIAEGYSVSREKKESFPLTVTSAQKNPTAFYLCASSIAPGMGSGEQYFGPGTRLTVT.

This clonotype was found many times. The rearrangement uses TRBV20-1 and TRBJ2-7; D may be TRBD1 (6 bases). Germline V gives CDR1 DFQATT, CDR2 SNEGSKA (reference sequence). The CDR3 contains 14 residues. V lost 1 base, J lost 2 bases, and 12 bases lay in between. CDR3 region: CSARGLQGPYEQYF. The CDR3 DNA sequence: TGCAGTGCTAGAGGGCTACAGGGCCCCTACGAGCAGTACTTC.

This clonotype was seen ten or more times. The gene calls are TRBV20-1 and TRBJ2-1, with D perhaps TRBD2 (6 bases). There are 13 residues in the CDR3. With 6 bases removed from V and 3 bases from J, the gap between germline ends came to 12 bases. CDR1 is DFQATT, CDR2 SNEGSKA, per germline (reference sequence). The CDR3 loop reads CSATVEGYNEQFF. The CDR3 DNA reads as TGCAGTGCCACCGTGGAGGGCTACAATGAGCAGTTCTTC.

This clonotype was found many times. The chain combines TRBV18 with TRBJ1-6; no definite D call. Germline values: CDR1 KGHSH, CDR2 LQKENI. Deletions cut 3 bases from V and 6 bases from J, with 6 bases between. The CDR3 loop spans 13 amino acids. CDR3 bases: TGTGCCAGCTCACCGATAGCTAATTCACCCCTCCACTTT. Encoded protein: CASSPIANSPLHF.

The chain recombines TRBV7-9 with TRBJ2-1, with D hard to call. CDR3 length: 14 residues. Germline lookup yields CDR1 SEHNR and CDR2 FQNEAQ (reference sequence). V shed 0 bases and J shed 7 bases, with 10 bases lying between them. The CDR3 loop reads CASSLADPRNEQFF. For the CDR3, the DNA is TGTGCCAGCAGCTTAGCGGACCCTCGGAATGAGCAGTTCTTC.

This clonotype was picked up many times. In DNA form, the CDR3 reads TGTGCCAGCACTCTAGTGGGGGACCAAGAGACCCAGTACTTC. Residues: CASTLVGDQETQYF. The chain joins TRBV12-3 or TRBV12-4 to TRBJ2-5, with D perhaps given as TRBD1 or TRBD2 (5 bases each). Trimming pared 7 bases from V and 0 bases from J, leaving 12 bases between. The CDR3 runs to 14 residues.

This clonotype was observed at least ten times. V and J are TRBV28 and TRBJ2-3; D is unclear. Germline V gene sequence: CDR1 MDHEN, CDR2 SYDVKM. This CDR3 region has 15 residues. The V gene lost 3 bases and the J gene lost 3 bases, with 13 bases spanning the gap. The CDR3: CASSFFLGQTDTQYF. The CDR3 DNA reads as TGTGCCAGCAGTTTTTTTTTGGGTCAGACAGATACGCAGTATTTT.

Ten or more counts support this clonotype. The J gene is TRBJ1-1, the V gene TRBV15; TRBD1 is a possible D gene (5 bases). Germline V CDR1 and CDR2: LNHNV, YYDKDF (reference sequence). This CDR3 contains 15 residues. Trimming pared 3 bases from V and 1 base from J, leaving 12 bases between. CDR3: CATSSPGRQNTEAFF. For the CDR3, the DNA is TGTGCCACCAGCAGTCCGGGACGGCAGAACACTGAAGCTTTCTTT.

There are many counts of this clonotype. V gene TRBV12-5 combines with J gene TRBJ2-2; tentatively, D is TRBD2 (7 bases). V dropped 2 bases and J dropped 7 bases, with 14 bases sitting between them. The germline V gene has CDR1 LGHNT and CDR2 FRNRAP. The CDR3 length is 15 residues. CDR3 sequence reads: CASGLSGGLFGELFF. DNA of the CDR3: TGTGCTAGTGGTTTGTCGGGGGGCTTGTTCGGGGAGCTGTTTTTT.